This TCR beta chain derives from a study of T cells in tuberculosis. After thawing and overnight rest, PBMC were stained with GMM-loaded CD1B tetramer, viability dye and anti-CD3 for sorting. CD1B tetramers were loaded with Rhodococcus equi-derived C32 glucose monomycolate. Before cryopreservation, the sorted PBMC lost their CD14-expressing monocytes. Sequenced by immunoSEQ multiplex PCR; TCRdb stores in-frame clones only, minus some. The data show 80,000 to 100,000 clones, under 95% seen once. Germline V gene lookup returns CDR1 SEHNR and CDR2 FQNEAQ (reference sequence). J gave up 0 bases and V 4 bases, and 4 bases lay outside the gene matches. The CDR3 is 15 residues long.

The chain joins TRBV7-9 to TRBJ2-3, with 7 bases aligning to TRBD1. The specimen sequenced was CD1b-GMM tetramer-negative cells sorted from PBMCs. The clonotype originates from an adult woman with latent tuberculosis. As DNA, the CDR3 is TGTGCCAGCAGCTATACAGGGGTTAGCACAGATACGCAGTATTTT. It translates to CASSYTGVSTDTQYF.